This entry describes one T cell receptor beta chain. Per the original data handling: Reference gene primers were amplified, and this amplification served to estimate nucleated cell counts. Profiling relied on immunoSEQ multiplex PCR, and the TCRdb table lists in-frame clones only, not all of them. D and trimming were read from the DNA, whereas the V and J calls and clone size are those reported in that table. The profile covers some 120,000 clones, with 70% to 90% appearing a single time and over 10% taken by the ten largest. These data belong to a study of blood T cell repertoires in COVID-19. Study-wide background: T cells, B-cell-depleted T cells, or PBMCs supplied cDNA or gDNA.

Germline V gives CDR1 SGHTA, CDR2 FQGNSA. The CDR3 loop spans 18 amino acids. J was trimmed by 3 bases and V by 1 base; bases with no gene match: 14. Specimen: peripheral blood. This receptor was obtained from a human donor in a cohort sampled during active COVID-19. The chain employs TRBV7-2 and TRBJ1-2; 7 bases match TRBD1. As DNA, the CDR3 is TGTGCCAGCAGCTTAGTAGGGCCAGGGGGGCGTTTCGACTATGGCTACACCTTC. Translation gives CASSLVGPGGRFDYGYTF.